This TCR beta chain is from a study of Ad26.COV2.S vaccination and SARS-CoV-2 variants. Study-wide background: Intramuscular Ad26.COV2.S doses were given once or twice, 56 days apart.

As for treatment: about 20 received Ad26.COV2.S at low or high dose, single or two shots; 5 received placebo; per-sample allocation not given. On day 63 after the first injection, vaccine and placebo recipients gave samples. A remark on this clone: The antigen remains unidentified.

Sequencing used immunoSEQ multiplex PCR; TCRdb keeps in-frame clones, though not all of them. The sample lists approximately 300,000 clones, 86% seen once, with less than 2% in the top ten. Study outcomes and limitations: After vaccination, reports described spike-specific CD8+ and CD4+ T cell responses as showing substantial breadth. Those who received the vaccine showed greater spike-specific TCR breadth than those given placebo.

Sequenced material: peripheral blood, taken in a trial of Ad26.COV2.S vaccine versus placebo. This TCR was recovered from a person aged 18 to 65 who received the Ad26.COV2.S COVID-19 vaccine or a placebo.

The chain's CDR3 is CASTRPGGTEAFF. The CDR3 region has the DNA TGTGCCAGCACCCGCCCCGGGGGCACTGAAGCTTTCTTT. The rearrangement uses TRBV12-3 or TRBV12-4 and TRBJ1-1; a weak D match, TRBD1 (5 bases). This CDR3 is built from 13 residues. Trimming shortened V by 7 bases and J by 4 bases, and 13 bases separated the two germline ends.